The clone carrying this T cell receptor (beta chain) occurred once. This CDR3 contains 16 residues. The germline V gene has CDR1 SEHNR and CDR2 FQNEAQ (reference sequence). Unmatched junction bases numbered 12, after V lost 5 bases and J lost 4 bases. This sample is part of a study of shared T cell receptors in the human thymus. Assay used: immunoSEQ multiplex PCR; TCRdb lists only in-frame clones, some missing. The table includes over 450,000 clones, approximately 80% detected once. These data were likewise used in another study, on human thymus T cells. That paper states: All donors were healthy Finnish infants who were undergoing corrective surgery to treat congenital heart defects. Resections from corrective heart surgery supplied the thymus tissue. Both thymic and peripheral blood repertoires showed apparently biased V and J usage. Unrelated individuals were reported by related research to share highly overlapping thymic repertoires.

The receptor was isolated from a boy younger than two with a congenital heart defect. Sequenced: thymocytes. The rearrangement joins TRBV7-9 to TRBJ2-7, with 9 positions matching TRBD1. The CDR3 reads CASSPARGQGQYEQYF. Here the CDR3 DNA reads TGTGCCAGCAGCCCCGCTCGGGGACAGGGTCAGTACGAGCAGTACTTC.